A single TCR beta chain is shown here with its context. Its antigen is still unknown. TCR alpha and TCR beta cDNA libraries carrying sample barcodes and UMIs were produced by 5'RACE using constant-segment primers. TCRdb itself ran the 5' RACE reads through MiXCR, one entry per CDR3 protein. The table records about 290,000 distinct CDR3 sequences, about 16% of them present only once. The germline V gene encodes CDR1 SGDLS and CDR2 YYNGEE. Deletions cut 3 bases from V and 4 bases from J, with 20 bases between. The CDR3 length is 17 residues. This sample was included in a study of T-cell memory formation after mild COVID-19. Whole-study context: The two donors had largely donor-specific TCR clusters.

Study observations and caveats: Among CD4+ contracting clones, most were CM and EM, and CD8+ ones EMRA. Some SARS-CoV-2-responding clones were already detected in memory before infection.

J is TRBJ1-3 and V is TRBV9; D remains ambiguous. Sequencing was performed on PBMCs or a T cell subset sorted from them (not recorded which). This TCR came from a man aged 18 to 30 who had mild COVID-19 (a few samples of this study predate the infection). Cell type and time point are not known. The CDR3 bases are TGTGCCAGCAGCGCAGGTAGTCGATCGCTAATCGGAAACACCATATATTTT. It translates to CASSAGSRSLIGNTIYF. Based on the CDR3 plus reference TRBV9 and TRBJ1-3, the full variable domain is DSGVTQTPKHLITATGQRVTLRCSPRSGDLSVYWYQQSLDQGLQFLIQYYNGEERAKGNILERFSAQQFPDLHSELNLSSLELGDSALYFCASSAGSRSLIGNTIYFGEGSWLTVV.